The clone carrying this TCR beta chain came up many times. Its antigen is unknown. V gave up 4 bases and J gave up 5 bases; unmatched junction bases: 5. Germline CDR1 SGHRS, CDR2 YFSETQ. The CDR3 covers 14 residues. This entry belongs to a study of blood T cells in healthy people across ages. Study results and limitations: Fewer expanded clones and more diversity marked long-lived versus aged donors.

A second roughly 6 to 12 cycle PCR used barcoded and J-beta primers. TCRdb redid the calling of the 5' RACE reads with MiXCR, one entry per CDR3 protein. The sample has roughly 680,000 distinct CDR3 sequences, 40% to 65% seen once; the top ten hold approximately 12%. The gene calls are TRBV5-1 and TRBJ2-3; 9 bases fit TRBD1. This TCR was sampled from a woman aged 80 or over in good health. The sample taken for sequencing was blood. The CDR3 protein is CASSVGQGKDTQYF. The DNA for the CDR3 is TGCGCCAGCAGCGTGGGACAGGGAAAAGATACGCAGTATTTT. Looking up the rest from reference TRBV5-1 and TRBJ2-3 gives the full variable domain: KAGVTQTPRYLIKTRGQQVTLSCSPISGHRSVSWYQQTPGQGLQFLFEYFSETQRNKGNFPGRFSGRQFSNSRSEMNVSTLELGDSALYLCASSVGQGKDTQYFGPGTRLTVL.